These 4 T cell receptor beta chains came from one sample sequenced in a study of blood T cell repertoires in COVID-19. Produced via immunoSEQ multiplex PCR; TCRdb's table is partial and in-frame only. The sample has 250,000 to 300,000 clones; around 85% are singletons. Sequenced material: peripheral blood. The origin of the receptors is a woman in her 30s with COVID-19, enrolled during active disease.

CDR3 coding DNA: TGTGCCAGCAGCCGGGGACTAGCGGGGTACAATGAGCAGTTCTTC. This encodes CASSRGLAGYNEQFF. The chain joins TRBV5-6 to TRBJ2-1; 13 bases align to TRBD2. V was clipped by 4 bases and J by 4 bases; unmatched bases: 2. This CDR3 comprises 15 residues. CDR1 and CDR2 (germline): SGHDT, YYEEEE.

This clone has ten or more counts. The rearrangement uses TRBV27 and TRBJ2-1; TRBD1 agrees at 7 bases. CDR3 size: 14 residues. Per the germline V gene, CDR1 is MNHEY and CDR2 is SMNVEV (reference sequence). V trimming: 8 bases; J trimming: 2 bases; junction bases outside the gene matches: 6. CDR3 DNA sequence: TGTGCCAGCTCTAGGGGACAGCCCTACAATGAGCAGTTCTTC. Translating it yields CASSRGQPYNEQFF.

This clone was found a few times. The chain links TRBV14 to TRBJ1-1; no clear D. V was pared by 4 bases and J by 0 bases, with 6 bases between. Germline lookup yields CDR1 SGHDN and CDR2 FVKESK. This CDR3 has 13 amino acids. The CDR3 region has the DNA TGTGCCAGCAGCCTCCAGATGAACACTGAAGCTTTCTTT. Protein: CASSLQMNTEAFF.

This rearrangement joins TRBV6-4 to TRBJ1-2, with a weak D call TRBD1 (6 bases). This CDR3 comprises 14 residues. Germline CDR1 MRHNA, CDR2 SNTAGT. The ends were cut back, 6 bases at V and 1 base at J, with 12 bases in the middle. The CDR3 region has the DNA TGTGCCAGCAGCCAGGGACAAAATAACTATGGCTACACCTTC. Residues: CASSQGQNNYGYTF.